Listed here are 25 T cell receptor beta chains from one sample, sequenced in a study of regulatory T cells in long-lasting Graves disease. The time point denotes: persistent/refractory GD, antithyroid drugs over 5 years with positive TRAb. Isolated PBMC RNA provided the starting material for the TCR library. Building of the TCR beta libraries involved iRepertoire HTBI primers and Arm-PCR of CDR3 regions. TCRdb recomputed calls from the multiplex PCR reads with MiXCR, one row per CDR3 protein. Seen here are 350,000 to 500,000 distinct CDR3 sequences, 21% observed once, and the top ten hold approximately 14%. The input for sequencing was peripheral blood mononuclear cells (PBMCs), taken when the disease was refractory, from a patient treated with antithyroid drugs. The receptors originated from a female donor with Graves disease.

The J gene is TRBJ2-7, the V gene TRBV5-1; 9 positions agree with TRBD2. This CDR3 comprises 16 residues. V shed 0 bases and J 2 bases; nucleotides not matched to a gene: 6. The germline gives CDR1 SGHRS, CDR2 YFSETQ. The CDR3 loop reads CASSLDGSGRAYEQYF. CDR3 nucleotides: TGCGCCAGCAGCTTGGACGGTAGCGGGAGAGCCTACGAGCAGTACTTC.

This clonotype turned up a few times. The V gene is TRBV9, the J gene TRBJ1-2; weak D call: TRBD1 (5 bases). The V end lost 0 bases, the J end lost 3 bases, and 9 bases lay between the germline ends. Per germline, CDR1 SGDLS and CDR2 YYNGEE. The length of the CDR3 is 14 residues. Here the CDR3 reads CASSVVGGDYGYTF. The CDR3, as DNA: TGTGCCAGCAGCGTAGTGGGGGGTGACTATGGCTACACCTTC.

The table lists this clonotype with many counts. This chain connects TRBV7-2 to TRBJ2-1; D gene ambiguous. The germline V gene has CDR1 SGHTA and CDR2 FQGNSA. The CDR3 runs 11 residues. Deletions cut 4 bases from V and 8 bases from J, with 6 bases between. The CDR3 coding sequence is TGTGCCAGCAGCTATTTCGATGAGCAGTTCTTC. Translation gives CASSYFDEQFF.

The chain combines TRBV7-9 with TRBJ2-3, with D perhaps TRBD1 (6 bases). V was trimmed by 2 bases and J by 3 bases, leaving 12 bases between them. The CDR3 has 15 residues. CDR1 is SEHNR and CDR2 is FQNEAQ in the germline V gene (reference sequence). CDR3 residues: CASSLPRQETDTQYF. DNA for the CDR3: TGTGCCAGCAGCTTACCCCGACAGGAAACAGATACGCAGTATTTT.

This clonotype came up many times. V gene TRBV10-2 combines with J gene TRBJ2-7; D not certain. The germline V and J ends were trimmed by 6 bases and 2 bases, with 14 bases remaining between them. This CDR3 spans 14 amino acids. Looked up from germline, CDR1 is WSHSY and CDR2 is SAAADI. The CDR3 DNA reads TGCGCCAGCAGCGCTACCGAGGCTACCTACGAGCAGTACTTC. Translation gives CASSATEATYEQYF.

The V gene is TRBV27, the J gene TRBJ2-3; TRBD1 aligns across 9 bases. With V trimmed by 5 bases and J by 5 bases, 5 bases remained unmatched. Germline V gene sequence: CDR1 MNHEY, CDR2 SMNVEV (reference sequence). The CDR3 length is 14 residues. The DNA for the CDR3 is TGTGCCAGCAGTACCACAGGGGGCGGAGATACGCAGTATTTT. This gives the protein CASSTTGGGDTQYF.

This clonotype was seen at least ten times. The CDR3 DNA reads as TGTGCCAGCAGCAGTATAGCGGGAGCCTACGAGCAGTACTTC. It codes for CASSSIAGAYEQYF. The chain joins TRBV12-3 or TRBV12-4 to TRBJ2-7, with 9 bases matching TRBD2. The ends lost 6 bases at V and 2 bases at J; junction bases unmatched: 5. The CDR3 contains 14 residues.

This clonotype was detected ten times or more. The chain has TRBV27 and TRBJ2-6; a weak D match, TRBD1 (8 bases). Germline CDR1 is MNHEY and CDR2 is SMNVEV (reference sequence). The CDR3 extends over 16 amino acids. The V and J ends lost 6 bases and 3 bases respectively, with 15 bases between them. CDR3 residues: CASSYRGGIGANVLTF. In nucleotides, the CDR3 is TGTGCCAGCAGCTACAGGGGGGGAATTGGGGCCAACGTCCTGACTTTC.

V gene TRBV25-1 combines with J gene TRBJ2-5; D is unresolved. CDR1 is MGHDK and CDR2 is SYGVNS in the germline V gene. The CDR3 covers 12 residues. Trimming removed 3 bases at V and 2 bases at J, with 4 bases between. CDR3 sequence reads: CASSDRQETQYF. The CDR3, as DNA: TGTGCCAGCAGTGACAGACAAGAGACCCAGTACTTC.

This clonotype was recorded a few times. V is TRBV5-5 and J is TRBJ2-5; perhaps D is TRBD1 or TRBD2 (5 bases each). This CDR3 comprises 14 residues. V dropped 5 bases and J dropped 5 bases, with 16 bases sitting between them. Germline CDR1 reads SGHKS; CDR2 reads YYEKEE (reference sequence). CDR3 in amino acids: CASSGAGAGETQYF. CDR3 bases: TGTGCCAGCAGTGGTGCCGGGGCTGGGGAGACCCAGTACTTC.

The rearrangement uses TRBV20-1 and TRBJ1-5; D possibly corresponds to TRBD1 (5 bases). The V gene's germline CDR1 is DFQATT and CDR2 SNEGSKA (reference sequence). V shed 1 base and J shed 5 bases, with 12 bases lying between them. This CDR3 has 14 residues. The CDR3 loop reads CSARARPGDQPQHF. Here the CDR3 DNA reads TGCAGTGCTAGAGCCCGGCCGGGGGATCAGCCCCAGCATTTT.

This clonotype has more than one count but fewer than ten. CDR3 loop: CASSPAQIDRGAGELFF. CDR3 nucleotides: TGTGCCAGCTCACCAGCGCAGATCGACAGGGGCGCCGGGGAGCTGTTTTTT. The V gene is TRBV18, the J gene TRBJ2-2; TRBD1 aligns across 8 bases. From germline, CDR1 is KGHSH and CDR2 LQKENI. With 2 bases clipped from V and 6 bases from J, the junction kept 11 bases outside the gene matches. The CDR3 is 17 amino acids.

This clonotype was recorded many times. V usage is TRBV6-1 and J usage is TRBJ1-1; 10 bases agree with TRBD1. CDR3 length equals 14 residues. Germline V lookup: CDR1 MNHNS, CDR2 SASEGT. With 6 bases clipped from V and 1 base from J, the junction kept 2 bases outside the gene matches. The CDR3 DNA follows: TGTGCCAGCAGGGACAGGGGGACGAACACTGAAGCTTTCTTT. Translating it yields CASRDRGTNTEAFF.

This clonotype was detected many times. The rearrangement uses TRBV28 and TRBJ2-7; D possibly corresponds to TRBD1 (5 bases). The CDR3 is 13 residues long. From germline, CDR1 is MDHEN and CDR2 SYDVKM. Trimming shortened V by 6 bases and J by 3 bases, and 12 bases separated the two germline ends. CDR3 amino acids: CASRVGHDYEQYF. In nucleotides, the CDR3 is TGTGCCAGCAGAGTCGGACACGACTACGAGCAGTACTTC. The variable domain in full, completed from reference TRBV28 and TRBJ2-7, reads DVKVTQSSRYLVKRTGEKVFLECVQDMDHENMFWYRQDPGLGLRLIYFSYDVKMKEKGDIPEGYSVSREKKERFSLILESASTNQTSMYLCASRVGHDYEQYFGPGTRLTVT.

To note about this clonotype: Lacking the conserved final phenylalanine or tryptophan, this CDR3 likely reflects a read error. V is TRBV25-1 and J is TRBJ2-7, with D perhaps given as TRBD1 or TRBD2 (5 bases each). The CDR3 extends over 14 amino acids. Trimming left V 5 bases short and J 5 bases short, with 16 bases between. The germline CDR1 and CDR2 sequences are MGHDK and SYGVNS. The CDR3: CASSTGELGDEQYL. In DNA, the CDR3 is TGTGCCAGCAGTACCGGGGAGTTGGGGGACGAGCAGTACCTC.

The rearrangement uses TRBV20-1 and TRBJ2-7, with D perhaps TRBD2 (6 bases). Per germline, CDR1 DFQATT and CDR2 SNEGSKA (reference sequence). This CDR3 is built from 15 residues. The V end was cut by 0 bases, the J end by 2 bases, with 14 bases between. The CDR3 sequence: CSARDPLAATYEQYF. The DNA for the CDR3 is TGCAGTGCTAGAGATCCGTTAGCGGCTACCTACGAGCAGTACTTC.

This clonotype was found a few times. This chain uses TRBV27 with TRBJ1-2, with 7 nucleotides matching TRBD1. Germline V gene data show CDR1 as MNHEY and CDR2 as SMNVEV (reference sequence). Trimming removed 6 bases from V and 4 bases from J; junction bases left unmatched: 14. The CDR3 spans 16 residues. The CDR3 reads CASSLKPGQLPYGYTF. CDR3 bases: TGTGCCAGCAGCTTGAAACCGGGACAGCTCCCCTATGGCTACACCTTC.

This clonotype was detected many times. The gene calls are TRBV11-2 and TRBJ2-5; D is tentatively TRBD1 or TRBD2 (7 bases each). CDR3 length equals 15 residues. Trimming left V 1 base short and J 2 bases short, with 11 bases between. Germline V gene lookup returns CDR1 SGHAT and CDR2 FQNNGV. CDR3 in DNA: TGTGCCAGCAGCTTAGGAGCGGGACAGCAAGAGACCCAGTACTTC. It is translated as CASSLGAGQQETQYF.

This clonotype was detected ten times or more. The chain carries TRBV28 and TRBJ2-7, with D perhaps being TRBD1 or TRBD2 (5 bases each). The CDR3 sequence is 16 residues long. Per the germline V gene, CDR1 is MDHEN and CDR2 is SYDVKM. V dropped 4 bases and J dropped 2 bases, with 18 bases sitting between them. The CDR3 DNA follows: TGTGCCAGCAGTTCTTTTCGTGGGACCCACGCCTACGAGCAGTACTTC. It is translated as CASSSFRGTHAYEQYF.

The V and J genes are TRBV12-3 or TRBV12-4 and TRBJ2-1; D perhaps matches TRBD2 (6 bases). The CDR3 extends over 13 amino acids. V was clipped by 6 bases and J by 9 bases, with 15 bases between them. CDR3 nucleotides: TGTGCCAGCAGCCCACGGGGGTTTGCTGAGCAGTTCTTC. Its protein is CASSPRGFAEQFF.

This clonotype was seen ten or more times. The chain links TRBV7-9 to TRBJ1-4; no clear D. The V gene lost 6 bases and the J gene lost 8 bases, with 10 bases spanning the gap. Germline V gene sequence: CDR1 SEHNR, CDR2 FQNEAQ (reference sequence). The CDR3 has 12 residues. CDR3 protein: CASRVEEEKLFF. The CDR3 bases are TGTGCCAGCAGAGTGGAAGAAGAAAAACTGTTTTTT.

This clonotype was detected many times. The chain couples TRBV11-2 to TRBJ2-7; TRBD1 might be the D (7 bases). The CDR3 is made up of 12 amino acids. Germline values: CDR1 SGHAT, CDR2 FQNNGV. V was trimmed by 5 bases and J by 6 bases, leaving 11 bases between them. The CDR3 sequence: CASSNRGGEQYF. The CDR3 nucleotides read TGTGCCAGCAGCAACAGGGGAGGCGAGCAGTACTTC.

This clonotype has a handful of counts. The chain joins TRBV6-2 or TRBV6-3 to TRBJ1-2; D not certain. Germline V lookup: CDR1 MNHEY, CDR2 SVGEGT. CDR3 size: 12 residues. Trimming removed 6 bases at V and 8 bases at J, with 13 bases between. CDR3 sequence: CASRRPTGGYTF. The CDR3 region has the DNA TGTGCCAGCAGAAGGCCGACGGGGGGCTACACCTTC.

This clonotype appeared many times. V is TRBV7-2 and J is TRBJ1-5; unclear D gene. The V gene's germline CDR1 is SGHTA and CDR2 FQGNSA. The CDR3 runs 14 residues. The ends were cut back, 1 base at V and 7 bases at J, with 11 bases in the middle. CDR3 sequence: CASSLGHLSQPQHF. The CDR3 nucleotides are TGTGCCAGCAGCTTAGGACACTTATCCCAGCCCCAGCATTTT.

This clonotype occurred a few times. The chain has TRBV20-1 and TRBJ2-7; D not resolved. This CDR3 has 13 amino acids. Trimming removed 8 bases from V and 0 bases from J, with 14 bases in between. Germline assignment: CDR1 DFQATT and CDR2 SNEGSKA (reference sequence). This CDR3 reads CSSLGRSSYEQYF. The CDR3 DNA reads TGCAGTTCACTCGGGCGGAGCTCCTACGAGCAGTACTTC.